The 8 T cell receptor beta chains in this list originate from one sample, sequenced in a study of human T cells and chemical hapten exposure. Time point noted: patch test 2, 6 weeks after DPC sensitization. Described treatment: therapeutic diphenylcyclopropenone sensitization with weekly scalp DPC. Each CDR3 protein is one row after TCRdb ran MiXCR on the RACE reads. The data hold 350,000 to 400,000 distinct CDR3 sequences, with about 6% observed a single time. The material sequenced was whole blood, taken in connection with sensitization to the hapten diphenylcyclopropenone (DPC). These receptors came from a woman aged 18-29 years with alopecia areata. Some clones in this sample may be carry-over from other donors' samples.

This clonotype was seen more than once but under ten times. V gene TRBV27 combines with J gene TRBJ2-7; 12 nucleotides align to TRBD2. The CDR3 length is 15 residues. The J segment lost 4 bases and the V segment lost 6 bases, leaving 7 bases of the junction unmatched. From germline, CDR1 is MNHEY and CDR2 SMNVEV (reference sequence). The CDR3 DNA reads as TGTGCCAGCAGGACTGGGACTAGCGGGTTGTACGAGCAGTACTTC. It yields the protein CASRTGTSGLYEQYF.

This chain joins TRBV20-1 and TRBJ2-1; D possibly corresponds to TRBD2 (6 bases). V was cut by 3 bases and J by 1 base, with 13 bases left in between. This CDR3 has 15 amino acids. Germline lookup yields CDR1 DFQATT and CDR2 SNEGSKA (reference sequence). The CDR3 DNA is TGCAGTGCTAGCCTGAGCGGGCCATCCTACAATGAGCAGTTCTTC. It encodes CSASLSGPSYNEQFF.

This clonotype appeared many times. The J gene is TRBJ2-2, the V gene TRBV6-5, with D hard to call. Trimming left V 0 bases short and J 0 bases short, with 5 bases between. Germline V CDR1 and CDR2: MNHEY, SVGAGI. The CDR3 runs to 15 residues. CDR3 protein: CASSYSLPNTGELFF. CDR3 nucleotides: TGTGCCAGCAGTTACTCGTTACCGAACACCGGGGAGCTGTTTTTT.

This clonotype was counted ten times or more. The chain links TRBV12-3 or TRBV12-4 to TRBJ2-7, with 12 nucleotides matching TRBD2. CDR3 size: 15 residues. J gave up 5 bases and V 3 bases, and 5 bases lay outside the gene matches. CDR3 sequence reads: CASSFGLAGGDEQYF. As DNA, the CDR3 is TGTGCCAGCAGTTTCGGGCTAGCGGGGGGGGACGAGCAGTACTTC.

The V gene is TRBV28, the J gene TRBJ2-3, with 8 bases that match TRBD1. The length of the CDR3 is 15 residues. With V trimmed by 1 base and J by 2 bases, 2 bases remained unmatched. The V gene's germline CDR1 is MDHEN and CDR2 SYDVKM. This CDR3 reads CASSLFQGATDTQYF. The CDR3 DNA follows: TGTGCCAGCAGTTTATTTCAGGGGGCCACAGATACGCAGTATTTT.

The V and J genes are TRBV9 and TRBJ2-4; 7 bases are shared with TRBD1. The junction had 3 bases not matched to a gene; V was cut back by 2 bases and J by 4 bases. CDR1 and CDR2 from the germline V gene are SGDLS and YYNGEE. This CDR3 has 14 amino acids. The CDR3 here is CASSVGTEKNIQYF. Written as DNA, the CDR3 is TGTGCCAGCAGCGTCGGGACAGAAAAAAACATTCAGTACTTC. The full variable domain, its missing parts supplied by reference TRBV9 and TRBJ2-4, is DSGVTQTPKHLITATGQRVTLRCSPRSGDLSVYWYQQSLDQGLQFLIQYYNGEERAKGNILERFSAQQFPDLHSELNLSSLELGDSALYFCASSVGTEKNIQYFGAGTRLSVL.

This clonotype was picked up a small number of times. One end of the junction fails to match germline, which may point to a read error. This sequence joins TRBV7-7 and TRBJ2-5; tentatively, D is TRBD1 (6 bases). CDR1 and CDR2 (germline): SSHAT, FNYEAQ (reference sequence). The CDR3 extends over 14 amino acids. This CDR3 reads CASSKTGFQETQYF. CDR3 sequence (DNA): TGTGCTAGCAGCAAAACAGGGTTTCAAGAGACCCAGTACTTC.

This clonotype was seen only a few times. V usage is TRBV12-3 or TRBV12-4 and J usage is TRBJ2-5; 8 bases are a match to TRBD1. This CDR3 is 13 amino acids long. V lost 5 bases and J lost 4; bases outside the gene matches: 3. CDR3 coding DNA: TGTGCCAGCAGTACCGACAGGGGAGAGACCCAGTACTTC. It yields the protein CASSTDRGETQYF.